The present T cell receptor beta chain was sequenced within a study of T cell repertoires in cytomegalovirus infection. Overall study context: In the study, CMV epitopes included recently identified HLA-C-restricted and well-studied HLA-B-restricted ones. Public TCR beta signatures were indicative of both CMV infection and a matching HLA type.

To note about this clonotype: Its antigen remains unidentified.

TCRdb analysed the reads with MiXCR anew, one entry per CDR3 protein. Of about 830,000 distinct CDR3 sequences in the sample, roughly 33% were seen once. CDR3 length: 13 amino acids. Looked up from germline, CDR1 is SQVTM and CDR2 is ANQGSEA. The V end was cut by 6 bases, the J end by 4 bases, with 15 bases between. This chain connects TRBV29-1 to TRBJ1-1; TRBD1 might be the D (6 bases). The input for sequencing was cultured CD8+ T cells from PBMCs, taken from culture after CMV antigen stimulation. This receptor was identified in a human donor in good health (CMV status not recorded). Some clones in this sample may be carry-over from other donors' samples. The DNA of the CDR3 is TGCAGCGTGGCTGAGGGGGGAAGCACTGAAGCTTTCTTT. It codes for CSVAEGGSTEAFF.